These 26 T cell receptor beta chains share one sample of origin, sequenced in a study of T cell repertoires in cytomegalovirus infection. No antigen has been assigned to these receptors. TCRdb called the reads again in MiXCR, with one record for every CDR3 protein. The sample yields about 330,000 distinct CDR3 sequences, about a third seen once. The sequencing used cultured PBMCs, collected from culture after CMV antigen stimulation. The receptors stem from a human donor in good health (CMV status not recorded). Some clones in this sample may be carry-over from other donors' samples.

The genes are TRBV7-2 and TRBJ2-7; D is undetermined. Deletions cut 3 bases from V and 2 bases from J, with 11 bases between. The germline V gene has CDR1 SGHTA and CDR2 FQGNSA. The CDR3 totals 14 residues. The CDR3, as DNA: TGTGCCAGCAGCTTTGCAGGAGCGACCTACGAGCAGTACTTC. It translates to CASSFAGATYEQYF.

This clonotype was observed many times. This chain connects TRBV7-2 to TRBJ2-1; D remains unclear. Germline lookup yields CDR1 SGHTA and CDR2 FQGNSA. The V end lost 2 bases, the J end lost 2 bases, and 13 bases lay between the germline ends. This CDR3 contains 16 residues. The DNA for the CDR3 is TGTGCCAGCAGCTTATTAACCTCTTACCCCTACAATGAGCAGTTCTTC. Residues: CASSLLTSYPYNEQFF.

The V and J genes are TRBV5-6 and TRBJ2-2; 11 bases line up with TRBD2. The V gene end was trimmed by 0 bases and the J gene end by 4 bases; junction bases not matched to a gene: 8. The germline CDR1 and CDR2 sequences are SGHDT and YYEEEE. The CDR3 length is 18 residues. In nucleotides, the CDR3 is TGTGCCAGCAGCTTGGAGATAGCGGGAGGGCCGGGCACCGGGGAGCTGTTTTTT. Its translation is CASSLEIAGGPGTGELFF.

The CDR3 here is CASSFGGALHGDGYTF. The CDR3 nucleotides read TGTGCCAGCAGTTTTGGAGGGGCCCTCCATGGGGATGGCTACACCTTC. The genes are TRBV28 and TRBJ1-2; D perhaps matches TRBD1 (5 bases). The germline gives CDR1 MDHEN, CDR2 SYDVKM. The germline V and J ends were trimmed by 3 bases and 6 bases, with 20 bases remaining between them. The CDR3 runs to 16 residues.

The CDR3 reads CATSDWAGAETQYF. The CDR3 region has the DNA TGTGCCACCAGTGATTGGGCAGGGGCAGAGACCCAGTACTTC. The genes are TRBV24-1 and TRBJ2-5, with D perhaps TRBD1 (6 bases). Trimming pared 2 bases from V and 4 bases from J, leaving 10 bases between. The CDR3 sequence is 14 residues long. Germline CDR1 KGHDR, CDR2 SFDVKD.

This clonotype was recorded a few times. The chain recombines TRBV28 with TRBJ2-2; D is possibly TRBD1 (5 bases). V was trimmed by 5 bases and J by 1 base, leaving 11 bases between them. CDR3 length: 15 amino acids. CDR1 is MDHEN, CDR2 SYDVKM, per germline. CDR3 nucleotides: TGTGCCAGCAGTCCTCTGGGGCAGAACACCGGGGAGCTGTTTTTT. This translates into CASSPLGQNTGELFF.

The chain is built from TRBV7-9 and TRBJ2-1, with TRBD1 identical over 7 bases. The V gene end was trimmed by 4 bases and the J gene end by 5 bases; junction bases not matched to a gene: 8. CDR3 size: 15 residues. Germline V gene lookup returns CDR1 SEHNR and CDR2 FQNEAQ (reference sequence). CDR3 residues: CASSSHVTGNNEQFF. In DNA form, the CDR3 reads TGTGCCAGCAGCTCCCATGTGACAGGGAACAATGAGCAGTTCTTC.

CDR3 coding DNA: TGTGCCAGCAGCTTACACTCAGGGGGCGCAGAGACCCAGTACTTC. Amino acid sequence: CASSLHSGGAETQYF. The chain uses TRBV11-1 and TRBJ2-5, with 8 bases that match TRBD1. This CDR3 region has 15 residues. The germline gives CDR1 SGHAT, CDR2 FQDESV (reference sequence). The V and J ends lost 2 bases and 4 bases, in that order; junction bases with no gene match: 6.

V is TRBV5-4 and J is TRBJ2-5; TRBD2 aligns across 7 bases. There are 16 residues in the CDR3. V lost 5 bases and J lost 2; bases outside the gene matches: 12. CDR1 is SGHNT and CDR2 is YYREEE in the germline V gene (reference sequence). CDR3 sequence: CASSGTLGRGQETQYF. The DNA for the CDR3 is TGTGCCAGCAGTGGTACATTGGGGAGGGGTCAAGAGACCCAGTACTTC.

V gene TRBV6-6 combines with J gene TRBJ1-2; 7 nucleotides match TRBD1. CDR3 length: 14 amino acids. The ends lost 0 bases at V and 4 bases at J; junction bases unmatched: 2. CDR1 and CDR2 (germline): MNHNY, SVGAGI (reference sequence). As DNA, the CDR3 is TGTGCCAGCAGTTACTCGGGACAGCTCTATGGCTACACCTTC. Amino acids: CASSYSGQLYGYTF.

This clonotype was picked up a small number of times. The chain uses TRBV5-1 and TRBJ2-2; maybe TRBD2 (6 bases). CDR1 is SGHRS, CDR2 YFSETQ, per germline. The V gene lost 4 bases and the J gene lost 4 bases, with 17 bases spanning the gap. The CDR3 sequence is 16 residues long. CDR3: CASSLRTTSVTGELFF. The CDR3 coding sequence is TGCGCCAGCAGCCTCCGGACTACCTCGGTCACCGGGGAGCTGTTTTTT.

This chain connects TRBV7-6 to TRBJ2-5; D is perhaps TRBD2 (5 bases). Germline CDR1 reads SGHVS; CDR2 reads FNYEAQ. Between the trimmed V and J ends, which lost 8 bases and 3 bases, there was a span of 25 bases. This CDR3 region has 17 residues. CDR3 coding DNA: TGTGCCAGCGGCGACCCTTACCGGGAAGGCCTTAAAGAGACCCAGTACTTC. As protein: CASGDPYREGLKETQYF.

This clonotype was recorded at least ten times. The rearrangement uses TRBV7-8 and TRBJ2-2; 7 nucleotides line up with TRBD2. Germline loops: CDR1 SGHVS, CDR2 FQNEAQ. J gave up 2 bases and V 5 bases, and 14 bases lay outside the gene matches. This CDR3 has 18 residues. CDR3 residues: CASSPLPGTTENTGELFF. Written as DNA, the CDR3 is TGTGCCAGCAGCCCCCTCCCCGGGACTACCGAAAACACCGGGGAGCTGTTTTTT.

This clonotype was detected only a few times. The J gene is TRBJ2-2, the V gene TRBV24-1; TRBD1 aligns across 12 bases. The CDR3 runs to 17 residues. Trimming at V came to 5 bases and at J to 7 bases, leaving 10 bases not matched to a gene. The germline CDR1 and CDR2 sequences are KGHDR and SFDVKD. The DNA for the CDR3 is TGTGCCACCAGTGCGCCCTCGGGACAGGGGGCTTTCGGGGAGCTGTTTTTT. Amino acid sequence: CATSAPSGQGAFGELFF.

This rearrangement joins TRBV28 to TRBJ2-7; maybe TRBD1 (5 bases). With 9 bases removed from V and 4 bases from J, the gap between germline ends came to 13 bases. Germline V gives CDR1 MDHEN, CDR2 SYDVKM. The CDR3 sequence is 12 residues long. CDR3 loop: CASLRGAYEQYF. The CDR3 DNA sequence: TGTGCCAGTCTGCGTGGGGCTTACGAGCAGTACTTC.

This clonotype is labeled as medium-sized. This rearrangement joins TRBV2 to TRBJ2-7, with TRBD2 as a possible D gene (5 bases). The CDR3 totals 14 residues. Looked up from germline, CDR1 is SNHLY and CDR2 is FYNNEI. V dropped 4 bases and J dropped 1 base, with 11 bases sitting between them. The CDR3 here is CASSGTFGSYEQYF. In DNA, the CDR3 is TGTGCCAGCAGTGGGACTTTCGGATCCTACGAGCAGTACTTC.

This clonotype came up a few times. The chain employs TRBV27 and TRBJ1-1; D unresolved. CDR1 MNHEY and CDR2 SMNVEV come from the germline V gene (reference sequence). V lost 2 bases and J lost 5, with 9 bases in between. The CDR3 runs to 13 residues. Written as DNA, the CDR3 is TGTGCCAGCAGTTTAGTAAGGGATACTGAAGCTTTCTTT. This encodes CASSLVRDTEAFF.

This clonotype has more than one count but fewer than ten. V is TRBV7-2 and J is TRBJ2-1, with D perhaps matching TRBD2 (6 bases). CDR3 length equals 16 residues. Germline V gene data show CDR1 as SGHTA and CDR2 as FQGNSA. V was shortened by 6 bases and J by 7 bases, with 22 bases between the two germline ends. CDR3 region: CASSLRGKDEGNEQFF. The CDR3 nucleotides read TGTGCCAGCAGTCTCCGGGGGAAGGACGAGGGGAATGAGCAGTTCTTC.

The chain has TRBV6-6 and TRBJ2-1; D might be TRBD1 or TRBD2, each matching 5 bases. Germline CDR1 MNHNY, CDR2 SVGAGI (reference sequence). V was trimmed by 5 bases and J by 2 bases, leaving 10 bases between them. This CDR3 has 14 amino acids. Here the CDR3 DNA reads TGTGCCAGCAGTCCCCTGGGACCCTACAATGAGCAGTTCTTC. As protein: CASSPLGPYNEQFF.

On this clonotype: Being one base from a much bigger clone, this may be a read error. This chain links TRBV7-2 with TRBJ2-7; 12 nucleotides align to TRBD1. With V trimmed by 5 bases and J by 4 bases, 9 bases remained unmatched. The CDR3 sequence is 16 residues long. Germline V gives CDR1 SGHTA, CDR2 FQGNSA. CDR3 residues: CTSSPTGGQGAYEQYF. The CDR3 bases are TGTACCAGCAGCCCAACGGGGGGACAGGGGGCTTACGAGCAGTACTTC.

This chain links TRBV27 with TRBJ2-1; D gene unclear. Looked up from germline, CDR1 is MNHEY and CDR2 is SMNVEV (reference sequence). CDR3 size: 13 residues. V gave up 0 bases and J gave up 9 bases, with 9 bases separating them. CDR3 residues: CASSLSLGGEQFF. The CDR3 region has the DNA TGTGCCAGCAGTTTATCGCTGGGCGGTGAGCAGTTCTTC.

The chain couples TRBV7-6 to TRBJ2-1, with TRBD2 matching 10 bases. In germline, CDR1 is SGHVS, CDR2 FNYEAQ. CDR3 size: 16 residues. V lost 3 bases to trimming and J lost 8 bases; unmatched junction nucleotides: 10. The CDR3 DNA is TGTGCCAGCAGCTTGGGGCTAGCGGGAGAGCCGTATGAGCAGTTCTTC. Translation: CASSLGLAGEPYEQFF.

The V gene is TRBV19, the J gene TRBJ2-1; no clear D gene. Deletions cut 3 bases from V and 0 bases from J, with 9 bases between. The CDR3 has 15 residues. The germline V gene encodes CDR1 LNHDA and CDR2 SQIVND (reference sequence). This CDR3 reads CASSIGQSSYNEQFF. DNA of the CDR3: TGTGCCAGTAGTATTGGGCAGAGCTCCTACAATGAGCAGTTCTTC.

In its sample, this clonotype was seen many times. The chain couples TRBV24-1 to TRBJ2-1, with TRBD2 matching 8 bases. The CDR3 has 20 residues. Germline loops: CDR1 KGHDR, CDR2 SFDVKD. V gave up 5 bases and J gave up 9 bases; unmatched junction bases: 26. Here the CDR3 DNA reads TGTGCCACCAGTGCCCGGGGGCTCCGGACCCTAGCGGGCCCCTTTGGTGAGCAGTTCTTC. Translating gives CATSARGLRTLAGPFGEQFF.

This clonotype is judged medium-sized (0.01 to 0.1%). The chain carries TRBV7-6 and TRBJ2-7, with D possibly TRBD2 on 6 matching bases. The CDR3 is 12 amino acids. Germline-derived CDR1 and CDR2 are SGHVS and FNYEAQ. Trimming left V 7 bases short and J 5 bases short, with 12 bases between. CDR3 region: CASKTGVHEQYV. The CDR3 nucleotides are TGTGCCAGCAAAACGGGAGTCCACGAGCAGTACGTC.

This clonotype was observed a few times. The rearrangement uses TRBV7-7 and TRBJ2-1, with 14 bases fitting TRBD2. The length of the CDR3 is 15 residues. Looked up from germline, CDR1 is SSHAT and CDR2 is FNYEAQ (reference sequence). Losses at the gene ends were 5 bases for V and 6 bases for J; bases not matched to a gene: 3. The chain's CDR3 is CASSRTSGRFNEQFF. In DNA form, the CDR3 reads TGTGCCAGCAGCCGGACTAGCGGGAGGTTCAATGAGCAGTTCTTC.